The subject of this entry is one TCR beta chain. Antigen specificity is unknown. These data originate in a study of cytotoxic CD8 clonotypes in ibrutinib-treated CLL. Study-wide context: Samples showed on average around 230,000 productive templates and 80,000 to 100,000 productive rearrangements. General study findings and limits: Age-matched healthy donor levels were exceeded by baseline clonality, which tracked circulating CD8+ T-cell counts.

The authors obtained approximately 2.2 micrograms of genomic DNA from cryopreserved PBMCs for TCR beta libraries. TCRdb's copy holds only in-frame clones and misses some; the assay was immunoSEQ multiplex PCR. The sample contains some 350,000 clones, roughly 70% of which appear only once. There are 13 residues in the CDR3. Germline V lookup: CDR1 ENHRY, CDR2 SYGVKD. The ends were cut back, 5 bases at V and 2 bases at J, with 9 bases in the middle. The sequence derives from a human donor with chronic lymphocytic leukemia. The chain has TRBV10-3 and TRBJ1-2; possibly TRBD1 for D (5 bases). The starting material was PBMCs, obtained after 36 months of ibrutinib treatment. This CDR3 reads CAISSRANYGYTF. CDR3 nucleotides: TGTGCCATCAGTTCCAGGGCCAACTATGGCTACACCTTC.